This T cell receptor beta chain was identified in a study of blood T cell repertoires in COVID-19. Measured with immunoSEQ multiplex PCR; TCRdb has only the in-frame clones, and not every one. The sample has roughly 200,000 clones; 80% to 90% are singletons. Germline CDR1 is SGHDN and CDR2 is FVKESK. Losses at the gene ends were 1 base for V and 7 bases for J; bases not matched to a gene: 7. CDR3 length: 15 residues. This clonotype originated in a human donor with active or convalescent COVID-19. The donor label of this sample is uncertain. V gene TRBV14 combines with J gene TRBJ2-3, with 8 bases matching TRBD2. The sequencing sample was made of peripheral blood. The CDR3 nucleotides read TGTGCCAGCAGCCAAGGACCGGGGGGGGAGTATACGCAGTATTTT. Translation gives CASSQGPGGEYTQYF.